Reported below is one T cell receptor beta chain. Its antigen is not known. These data come from a study of Tregs in tolerant kidney transplant recipients. Whole-study findings and limits: No direct test of biological reproducibility was done here.

This CDR3 spans 17 amino acids. Between the trimmed V and J ends, which lost 5 bases and 2 bases, there was a span of 18 bases. Germline values: CDR1 LNHDA, CDR2 SQIVND (reference sequence). Some clones are missing from TCRdb's copy, which holds only in-frame ones; the method was immunoSEQ multiplex PCR. The table shows 90,000 or so clones, with over 85% occurring only once. Sequenced: CD8+ T cells from blood. The source of this sequence is a human donor in good health. The rearrangement joins TRBV19 to TRBJ1-4; tentative D call: TRBD1 (5 bases). This CDR3 reads CASSLAQGWGTNEKLFF. CDR3 coding DNA: TGTGCCAGTAGTCTTGCGCAGGGATGGGGGACTAATGAAAAACTGTTTTTT.